What follows is one T cell receptor beta chain and its context. The germline V gene has CDR1 SGHDN and CDR2 FVKESK. CDR3 length: 13 residues. Trimming removed 2 bases from V and 2 bases from J, with 7 bases in between. The sample belongs to a study of blood T cell repertoires in COVID-19. The overall study: Specimens from acute and convalescent COVID-19 originated in the United States, Italy and Spain. PBMCs, B-cell-depleted T cells, or T cells were the source of the cDNA or gDNA that made up the material.

In the authors' methods: By means of reference gene primer amplification, nucleated cell counts were estimated. The assay was immunoSEQ multiplex PCR, and TCRdb's table has in-frame clones only and misses some. That table gives V, J and clone size, and the DNA gave D and trimming. The sample holds over 100,000 clones, 80% seen once. This sequence was found in a man aged 55 to 70 with active or convalescent COVID-19. The chain combines TRBV14 with TRBJ2-7; the D gene is possibly TRBD2 (5 bases). Source material: peripheral blood. The CDR3 protein is CASSQYGAYEQYF. The CDR3 nucleotides read TGTGCCAGCAGCCAATACGGGGCCTACGAGCAGTACTTC. Looking up the rest from reference TRBV14 and TRBJ2-7 gives the full variable domain: EAGVTQFPSHSVIEKGQTVTLRCDPISGHDNLYWYRRVMGKEIKFLLHFVKESKQDESGMPNNRFLAERTGGTYSTLKVQPAELEDSGVYFCASSQYGAYEQYFGPGTRLTVT.